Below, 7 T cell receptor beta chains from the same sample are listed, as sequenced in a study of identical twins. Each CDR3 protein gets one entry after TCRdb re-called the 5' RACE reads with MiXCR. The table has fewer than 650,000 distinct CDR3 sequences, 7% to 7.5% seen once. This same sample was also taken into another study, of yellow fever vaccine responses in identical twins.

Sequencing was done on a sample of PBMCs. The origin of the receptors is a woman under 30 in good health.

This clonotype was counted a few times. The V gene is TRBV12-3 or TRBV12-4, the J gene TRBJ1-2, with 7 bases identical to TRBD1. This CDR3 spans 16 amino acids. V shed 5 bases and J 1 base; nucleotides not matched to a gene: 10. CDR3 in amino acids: CASSRNYRGRNYGYTF. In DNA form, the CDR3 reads TGTGCCAGCAGTCGAAACTACAGGGGACGTAACTATGGCTACACCTTC.

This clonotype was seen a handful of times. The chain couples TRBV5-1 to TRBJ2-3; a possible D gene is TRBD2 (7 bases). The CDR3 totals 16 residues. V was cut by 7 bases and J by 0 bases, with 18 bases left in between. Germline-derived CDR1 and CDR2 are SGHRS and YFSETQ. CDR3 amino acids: CASSSLGGASTDTQYF. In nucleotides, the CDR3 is TGCGCCAGCTCTTCCCTAGGGGGGGCAAGCACAGATACGCAGTATTTT.

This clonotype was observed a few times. CDR3 sequence: CASSGGLVSYNEQFF. CDR3 DNA: TGTGCCAGCAGTGGGGGACTAGTCTCCTACAATGAGCAGTTCTTC. V is TRBV6-1 and J is TRBJ2-1; 8 bases are a match to TRBD2. Germline trimming cut 4 bases from V and 0 bases from J; bases unmatched to any gene: 2. There are 15 residues in the CDR3. Germline values: CDR1 MNHNS, CDR2 SASEGT.

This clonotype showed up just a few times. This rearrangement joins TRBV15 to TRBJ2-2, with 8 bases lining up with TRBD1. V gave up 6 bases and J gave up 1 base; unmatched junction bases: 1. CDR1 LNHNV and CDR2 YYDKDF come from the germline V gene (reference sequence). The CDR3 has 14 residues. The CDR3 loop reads CATSDRGNTGELFF. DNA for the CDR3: TGTGCCACCAGTGACAGGGGGAACACCGGGGAGCTGTTTTTT.

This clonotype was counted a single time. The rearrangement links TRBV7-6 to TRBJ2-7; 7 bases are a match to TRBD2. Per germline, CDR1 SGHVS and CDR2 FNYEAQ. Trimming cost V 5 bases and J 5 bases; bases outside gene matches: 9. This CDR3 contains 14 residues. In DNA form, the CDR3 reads TGTGCCAGCAGCCCAGGACTAGTGAATAACGAGCAGTACTTC. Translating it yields CASSPGLVNNEQYF.

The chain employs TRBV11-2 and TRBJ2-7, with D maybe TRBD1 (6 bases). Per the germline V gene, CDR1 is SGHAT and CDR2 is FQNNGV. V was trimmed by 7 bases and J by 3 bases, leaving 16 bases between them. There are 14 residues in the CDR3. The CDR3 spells CASNPPGQGYEQYV. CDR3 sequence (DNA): TGTGCCAGCAACCCGCCGGGACAAGGCTACGAGCAGTACGTC.

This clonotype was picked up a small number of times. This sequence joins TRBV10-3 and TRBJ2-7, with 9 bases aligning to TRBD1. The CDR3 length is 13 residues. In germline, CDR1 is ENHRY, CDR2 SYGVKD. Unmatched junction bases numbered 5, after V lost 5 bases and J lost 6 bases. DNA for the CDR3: TGTGCCATCAGTCTGGGACAGGGCTCCGAGCAGTACTTC. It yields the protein CAISLGQGSEQYF.